Each of the 12 T cell receptor beta chains below was sequenced from the same sample in a study of T cell responses to AZD1222 COVID-19 vaccine. Profiling relied on immunoSEQ multiplex PCR, and the TCRdb table lists in-frame clones only, not all of them. Seen here are about 150,000 clones, just over 90% observed once, and the top ten hold approximately 2.7%. The sample was peripheral blood, taken on day 0 of MenACWY control vaccination. Receptors were obtained from an adult in good health.

V gene TRBV12-3 or TRBV12-4 combines with J gene TRBJ2-2; tentatively, D is TRBD1 (5 bases). V lost 10 bases and J 4 bases, leaving 13 bases between the germline ends. The CDR3 is 13 amino acids. The CDR3 loop is CAIQTGITGELFF. DNA of the CDR3: TGTGCCATACAAACAGGAATCACCGGGGAGCTGTTTTTT.

The chain combines TRBV5-1 with TRBJ2-1; D remains unclear. The CDR3 is made up of 12 amino acids. Trimming stripped 4 bases from V and 8 bases from J, with 10 bases between. CDR1 is SGHRS and CDR2 is YFSETQ in the germline V gene. The CDR3 bases are TGCGCCAGCAGCCCGGCTGGGGATGAGCAGTTCTTC. It codes for CASSPAGDEQFF.

The V and J genes are TRBV9 and TRBJ2-5, with a weak D call TRBD2 (5 bases). V lost 4 bases, J lost 5 bases, and 15 bases lay in between. The CDR3 length is 14 residues. Germline loops: CDR1 SGDLS, CDR2 YYNGEE. CDR3 nucleotides: TGTGCCAGCAGCCCTCGCCGGACGGGGGAGACCCAGTACTTC. Its translation: CASSPRRTGETQYF.

This chain connects TRBV28 to TRBJ1-5; D is undetermined. CDR1 and CDR2 (germline): MDHEN, SYDVKM. The CDR3 is 16 residues long. V lost 1 base and J 1 base, leaving 11 bases between the germline ends. CDR3 in DNA: TGTGCCAGCAGTTTATTAGGGCTTCGAAGCAATCAGCCCCAGCATTTT. This translates into CASSLLGLRSNQPQHF.

To note about this clone: Compared with germline, one end of the junction differs, possibly owing to a read error. The chain joins TRBV4-1 to TRBJ1-2, with 8 bases aligning to TRBD1. CDR3 length: 15 amino acids. Germline-derived CDR1 and CDR2 are MGHRA and YSYEKL. Here the CDR3 DNA reads TGCGCCAGCAGCCAAGGAGCGGGACAGGCCTTAGTCGCCTTTTTC. Protein: CASSQGAGQALVAFF.

This sequence joins TRBV7-2 and TRBJ1-3; TRBD1 matches at 7 bases. Germline CDR1 reads SGHTA; CDR2 reads FQGNSA. The junction had 3 bases not matched to a gene; V was cut back by 1 base and J by 0 bases. The CDR3 spans 16 residues. DNA for the CDR3: TGTGCCAGCAGCTTAGGGACAGGCCTCTCTGGAAACACCATATATTTT. Its translation: CASSLGTGLSGNTIYF.

CDR3 protein: CASREVLNEKLFF. The CDR3 DNA reads as TGTGCCAGCAGAGAGGTTCTCAATGAAAAACTGTTTTTT. V usage is TRBV25-1 and J usage is TRBJ1-4; D is uncertain. The CDR3 loop spans 13 amino acids. The germline gives CDR1 MGHDK, CDR2 SYGVNS. V shed 6 bases and J shed 5 bases, with 10 bases lying between them. The whole variable domain, remainder taken from reference TRBV25-1 and TRBJ1-4, is EADIYQTPRYLVIGTGKKITLECSQTMGHDKMYWYQQDPGMELHLIHYSYGVNSTEKGDLSSESTVSRIRTEHFPLTLESARPSHTSQYLCASREVLNEKLFFGSGTQLSVL.

The chain uses TRBV7-8 and TRBJ2-1; 7 bases are a match to TRBD1. This CDR3 comprises 16 residues. With V trimmed by 4 bases and J by 15 bases, 21 bases remained unmatched. Germline CDR1 SGHVS, CDR2 FQNEAQ. CDR3 in DNA: TGTGCCAGCAGCTCCTCCTCCGCCACAGGGGAAGGTTGGCGGTTCTTC. This translates into CASSSSSATGEGWRFF.

The genes are TRBV5-1 and TRBJ2-7; D call uncertain. Trimming cost V 0 bases and J 2 bases, with 9 bases left between them. Germline V gives CDR1 SGHRS, CDR2 YFSETQ. The CDR3 consists of 14 residues. This CDR3 reads CASSLGGSAYEQYF. In DNA form, the CDR3 reads TGCGCCAGCAGCTTGGGGGGTTCCGCCTACGAGCAGTACTTC.

The rearrangement joins TRBV29-1 to TRBJ2-3; 7 nucleotides agree with TRBD1. The CDR3 consists of 13 residues. Germline loops: CDR1 SQVTM, CDR2 ANQGSEA. The CDR3 region is CSSGQAYTDTQYF. CDR3 nucleotides: TGCAGTTCCGGACAGGCCTACACAGATACGCAGTATTTT.

This clone showed up just a few times. The rearrangement links TRBV5-4 to TRBJ2-6; 7 positions agree with TRBD1. The CDR3 is made up of 16 amino acids. V was pared by 4 bases and J by 0 bases, with 4 bases of the junction left unmatched. Germline CDR1 reads SGHNT; CDR2 reads YYREEE (reference sequence). The CDR3 region is CASSLGQRSGANVLTF. Written as DNA, the CDR3 is TGTGCCAGCAGCCTGGGACAGCGCTCTGGGGCCAACGTCCTGACTTTC. Using reference TRBV5-4 and TRBJ2-6 for the parts outside the CDR3, the full variable domain is ETGVTQSPTHLIKTRGQQVTLRCSSQSGHNTVSWYQQALGQGPQFIFQYYREEENGRGNFPPRFSGLQFPNYSSELNVNALELDDSALYLCASSLGQRSGANVLTFGAGSRLTVL.

As concerns this clone: Other DNA sequences in this sample translate to the same CDR3. The chain has TRBV12-3 or TRBV12-4 and TRBJ1-2; tentatively, D is TRBD1 (6 bases). The V end lost 7 bases, the J end lost 4 bases, and 10 bases lay between the germline ends. The CDR3 spans 12 residues. The CDR3 DNA follows: TGTGCCAGCACTCAGGGGCCCTATGGCTACACCTTC. Its protein product is CASTQGPYGYTF.